The 7 T cell receptor beta chains presented below share a single source sample, sequenced in a study of blood T cell repertoires in COVID-19. The assay was immunoSEQ multiplex PCR, and TCRdb's table has in-frame clones only and misses some. The repertoire holds 120,000 to 150,000 clones, with 88% as singletons. Material: peripheral blood. Every receptor here comes from a human donor in a cohort sampled during active COVID-19.

The rearrangement uses TRBV6-5 and TRBJ1-5, with 8 nucleotides matching TRBD1. The CDR3 runs to 15 residues. Looked up from germline, CDR1 is MNHEY and CDR2 is SVGAGI. Unmatched junction bases numbered 10, after V lost 6 bases and J lost 6 bases. CDR3 in amino acids: CASRKDRAHSQPQHF. DNA for the CDR3: TGTGCCAGCAGGAAGGACAGGGCCCACAGTCAGCCCCAGCATTTT.

This clone has only one observation. This sequence joins TRBV4-1 and TRBJ2-7; the D is unclear. V was cut by 1 base and J by 2 bases, with 12 bases left in between. CDR1 and CDR2 from the germline V gene are MGHRA and YSYEKL. CDR3 length equals 15 residues. The CDR3 DNA reads as TGCGCCAGCAGCCAAGGCCCCGGGTTTACCTACGAGCAGTACTTC. Protein: CASSQGPGFTYEQYF.

This chain links TRBV7-8 with TRBJ2-1; unclear D gene. The V end lost 4 bases, the J end lost 0 bases, and 4 bases lay between the germline ends. CDR3 length: 13 amino acids. Germline V gives CDR1 SGHVS, CDR2 FQNEAQ. The chain's CDR3 is CASSSSSYNEQFF. The CDR3 nucleotides are TGTGCCAGCAGCTCTAGCTCCTACAATGAGCAGTTCTTC.

J is TRBJ2-5 and V is TRBV2, with 8 bases that match TRBD1. The length of the CDR3 is 15 residues. With V trimmed by 6 bases and J by 2 bases, 8 bases remained unmatched. The germline CDR1 and CDR2 sequences are SNHLY and FYNNEI. The CDR3 is CASRVDRGLQETQYF. The CDR3 bases are TGTGCCAGCAGAGTTGACAGGGGACTGCAAGAGACCCAGTACTTC. Based on the CDR3 plus reference TRBV2 and TRBJ2-5, the full variable domain is EPEVTQTPSHQVTQMGQEVILRCVPISNHLYFYWYRQILGQKVEFLVSFYNNEISEKSEIFDDQFSVERPDGSNFTLKIRSTKLEDSAMYFCASRVDRGLQETQYFGPGTRLLVL.

The chain links TRBV5-1 to TRBJ1-5; no clear D. V was clipped by 8 bases and J by 3 bases, with 18 bases between them. There are 15 residues in the CDR3. Germline V gives CDR1 SGHRS, CDR2 YFSETQ. The CDR3 spells CASPSVPGFNQPQHF. Written as DNA, the CDR3 is TGCGCCAGTCCCTCGGTACCCGGTTTCAATCAGCCCCAGCATTTT.

This clone was seen only once. The gene calls are TRBV10-3 and TRBJ1-6; perhaps TRBD1 as D (5 bases). With 8 bases removed from V and 9 bases from J, the gap between germline ends came to 14 bases. The CDR3 length is 13 residues. CDR1 and CDR2 (germline): ENHRY, SYGVKD. CDR3 nucleotide sequence: TGTGCCATCGGCGCGGGGCAGACTTCACCCCTCCACTTT. Its protein product is CAIGAGQTSPLHF.

The chain couples TRBV19 to TRBJ2-3; D is possibly TRBD1 (6 bases). CDR1 is LNHDA, CDR2 SQIVND, per germline (reference sequence). Trimming pared 7 bases from V and 9 bases from J, leaving 20 bases between. The CDR3 has 14 amino acids. CDR3 protein: CASTQTGRYGTQYF. The CDR3 region has the DNA TGTGCCAGTACCCAGACAGGTCGGTATGGGACGCAGTATTTT.